The subject of this entry is one T cell receptor (beta chain). The source of the sample is a study of blood T cell repertoires in COVID-19. Study overall: COVID-19 samples from acute and convalescent phases originated in the United States, Italy and Spain. Nucleic acid was either cDNA or gDNA, and it came from T cells, B-cell-depleted T cells, or PBMCs.

Germline V gene data show CDR1 as MNHEY and CDR2 as SMNVEV (reference sequence). After removal of 5 bases from V and 3 bases from J, the junction contained 5 bases not matched to a gene. This CDR3 has 15 amino acids. Original processing notes: Using reference gene primer amplification, nucleated cell counts were estimated. Clones were sequenced by immunoSEQ multiplex PCR, and TCRdb holds only the in-frame ones, with some missing. That table is the source of V, J and clone size, and D and trimming were worked out from the DNA. The sample shows approximately 69,000 clones, roughly 87% of them seen only once.

This sequence was found in a woman older than 75 with acute or convalescent COVID-19. Input material: peripheral blood. The chain carries TRBV27 and TRBJ1-4; 8 bases fit TRBD1. The CDR3: CASSPGDRSNEKLFF. The DNA for the CDR3 is TGTGCCAGCAGTCCCGGGGACAGGTCTAATGAAAAACTGTTTTTT.